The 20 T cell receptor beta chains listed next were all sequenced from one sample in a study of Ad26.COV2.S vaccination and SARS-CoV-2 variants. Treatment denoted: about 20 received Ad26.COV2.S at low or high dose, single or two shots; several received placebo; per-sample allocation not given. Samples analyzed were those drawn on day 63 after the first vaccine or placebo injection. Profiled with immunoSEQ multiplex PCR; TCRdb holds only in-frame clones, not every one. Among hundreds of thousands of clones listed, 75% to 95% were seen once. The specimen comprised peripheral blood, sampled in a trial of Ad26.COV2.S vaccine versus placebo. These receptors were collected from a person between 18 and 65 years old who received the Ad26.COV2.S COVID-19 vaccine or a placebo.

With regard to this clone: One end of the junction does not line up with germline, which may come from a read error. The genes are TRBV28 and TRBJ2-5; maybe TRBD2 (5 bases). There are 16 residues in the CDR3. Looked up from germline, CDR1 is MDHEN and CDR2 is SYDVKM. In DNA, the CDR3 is TGTGCCAGCAGTTTTATGGGCCGAGGGTTCCAAGGGACCCAGTACTTC. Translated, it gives CASSFMGRGFQGTQYF.

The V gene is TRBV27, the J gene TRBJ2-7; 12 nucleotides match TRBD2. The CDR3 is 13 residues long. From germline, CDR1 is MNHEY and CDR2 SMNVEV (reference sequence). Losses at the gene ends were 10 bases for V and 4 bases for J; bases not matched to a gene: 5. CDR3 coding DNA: TGTGCCACCTCGACTAGCGGGAGTTACGAGCAGTACTTC. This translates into CATSTSGSYEQYF.

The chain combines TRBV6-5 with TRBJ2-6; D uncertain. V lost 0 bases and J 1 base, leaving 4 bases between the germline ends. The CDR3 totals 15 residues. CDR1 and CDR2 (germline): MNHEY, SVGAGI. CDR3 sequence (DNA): TGTGCCAGCAGTTACTCGGTTTCTGGGGCCAACGTCCTGACTTTC. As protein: CASSYSVSGANVLTF.

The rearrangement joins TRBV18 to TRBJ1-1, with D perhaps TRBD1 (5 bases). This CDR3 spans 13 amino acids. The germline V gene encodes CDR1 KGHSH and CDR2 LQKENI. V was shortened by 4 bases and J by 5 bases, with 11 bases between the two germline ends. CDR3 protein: CASSQGVGTEAFF. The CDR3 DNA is TGTGCCAGCTCACAAGGGGTGGGAACTGAAGCTTTCTTT.

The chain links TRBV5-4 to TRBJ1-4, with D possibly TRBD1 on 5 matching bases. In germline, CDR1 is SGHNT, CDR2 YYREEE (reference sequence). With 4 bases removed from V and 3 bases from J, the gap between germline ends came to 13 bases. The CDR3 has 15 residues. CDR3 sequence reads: CASSPWGDANEKLFF. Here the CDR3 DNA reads TGTGCCAGCAGCCCTTGGGGGGATGCTAATGAAAAACTGTTTTTT. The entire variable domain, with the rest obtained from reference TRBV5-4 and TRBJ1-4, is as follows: ETGVTQSPTHLIKTRGQQVTLRCSSQSGHNTVSWYQQALGQGPQFIFQYYREEENGRGNFPPRFSGLQFPNYSSELNVNALELDDSALYLCASSPWGDANEKLFFGSGTQLSVL.

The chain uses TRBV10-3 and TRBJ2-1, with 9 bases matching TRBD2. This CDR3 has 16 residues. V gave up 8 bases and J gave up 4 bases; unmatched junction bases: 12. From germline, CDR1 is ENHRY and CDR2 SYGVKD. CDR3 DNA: TGTGCCATCGGAAGAGGGTCTAGCGGGACTTACAATGAGCAGTTCTTC. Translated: CAIGRGSSGTYNEQFF.

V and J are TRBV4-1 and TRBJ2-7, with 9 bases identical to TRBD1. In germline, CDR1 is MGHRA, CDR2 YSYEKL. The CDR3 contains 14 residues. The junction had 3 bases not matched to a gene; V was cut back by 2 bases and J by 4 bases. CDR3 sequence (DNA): TGCGCCAGCAGCCAACCGGGACAGGGATACGAGCAGTACTTC. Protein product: CASSQPGQGYEQYF.

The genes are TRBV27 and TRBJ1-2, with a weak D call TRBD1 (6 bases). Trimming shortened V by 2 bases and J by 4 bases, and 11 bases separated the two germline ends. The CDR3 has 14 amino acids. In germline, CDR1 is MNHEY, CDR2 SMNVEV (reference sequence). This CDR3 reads CASSLTGMAYGYTF. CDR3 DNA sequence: TGTGCCAGCAGTTTAACAGGGATGGCCTATGGCTACACCTTC.

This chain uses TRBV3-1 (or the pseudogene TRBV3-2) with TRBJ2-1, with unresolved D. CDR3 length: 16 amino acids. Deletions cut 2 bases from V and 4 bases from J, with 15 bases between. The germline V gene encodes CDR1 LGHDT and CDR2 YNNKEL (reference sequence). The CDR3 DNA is TGTGCCAGCAGCCAATTCGCGTTTTCCTTTTACAATGAGCAGTTCTTC. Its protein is CASSQFAFSFYNEQFF.

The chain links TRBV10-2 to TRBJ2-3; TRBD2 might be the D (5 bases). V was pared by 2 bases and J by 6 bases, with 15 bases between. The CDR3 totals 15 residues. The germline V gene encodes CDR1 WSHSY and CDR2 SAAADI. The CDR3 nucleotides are TGCGCCAGCAGTGAGCTAGCAGCCCCCCAGGATACGCAGTATTTT. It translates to CASSELAAPQDTQYF.

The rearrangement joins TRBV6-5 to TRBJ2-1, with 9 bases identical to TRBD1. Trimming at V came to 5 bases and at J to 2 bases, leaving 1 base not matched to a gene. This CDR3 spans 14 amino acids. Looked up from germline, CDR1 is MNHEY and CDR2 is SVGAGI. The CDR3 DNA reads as TGTGCCAGCAGTACAGGGGGCGCCTACAATGAGCAGTTCTTC. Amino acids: CASSTGGAYNEQFF.

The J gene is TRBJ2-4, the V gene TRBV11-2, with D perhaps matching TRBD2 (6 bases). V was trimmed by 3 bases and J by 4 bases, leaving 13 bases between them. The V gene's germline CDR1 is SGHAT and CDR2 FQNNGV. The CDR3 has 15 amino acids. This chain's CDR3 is CASSFWEAGKNIQYF. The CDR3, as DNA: TGTGCCAGCAGCTTTTGGGAGGCGGGGAAAAACATTCAGTACTTC. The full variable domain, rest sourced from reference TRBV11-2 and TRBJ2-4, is EAGVAQSPRYKIIEKRQSVAFWCNPISGHATLYWYQQILGQGPKLLIQFQNNGVVDDSQLPKDRFSAERLKGVDSTLKIQPAKLEDSAVYLCASSFWEAGKNIQYFGAGTRLSVL.

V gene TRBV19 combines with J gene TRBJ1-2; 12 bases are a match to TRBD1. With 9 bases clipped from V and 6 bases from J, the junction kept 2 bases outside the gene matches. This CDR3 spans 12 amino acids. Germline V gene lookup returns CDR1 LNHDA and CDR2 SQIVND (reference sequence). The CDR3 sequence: CASGDRGHGYTF. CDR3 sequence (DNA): TGTGCCAGCGGGGACAGGGGGCATGGCTACACCTTC.

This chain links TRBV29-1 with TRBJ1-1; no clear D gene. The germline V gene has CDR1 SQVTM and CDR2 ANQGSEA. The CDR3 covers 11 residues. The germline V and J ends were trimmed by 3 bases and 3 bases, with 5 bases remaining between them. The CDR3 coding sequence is TGCAGCGTTGACCAGGACACTGAAGCTTTCTTT. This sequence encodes CSVDQDTEAFF.

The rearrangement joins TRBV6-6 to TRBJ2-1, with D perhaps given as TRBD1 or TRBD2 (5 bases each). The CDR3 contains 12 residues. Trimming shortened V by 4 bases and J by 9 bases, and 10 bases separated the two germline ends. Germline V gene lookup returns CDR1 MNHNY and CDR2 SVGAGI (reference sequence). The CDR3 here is CASSFTGGEQFF. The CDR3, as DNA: TGTGCCAGCAGTTTCACTGGGGGTGAGCAGTTCTTC.

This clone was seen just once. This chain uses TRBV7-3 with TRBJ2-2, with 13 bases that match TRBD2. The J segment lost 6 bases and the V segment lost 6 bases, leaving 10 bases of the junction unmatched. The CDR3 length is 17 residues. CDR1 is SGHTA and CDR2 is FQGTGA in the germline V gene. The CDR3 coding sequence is TGTGCCAGCAGGATTGGACTAGCGGGAGTTAGTTCCGGGGAGCTGTTTTTT. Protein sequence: CASRIGLAGVSSGELFF.

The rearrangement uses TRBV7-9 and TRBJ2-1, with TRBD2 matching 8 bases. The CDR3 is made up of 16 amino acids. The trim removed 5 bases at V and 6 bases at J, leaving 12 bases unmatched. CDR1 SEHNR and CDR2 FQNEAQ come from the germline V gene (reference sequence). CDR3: CASSGSGTSMFNEQFF. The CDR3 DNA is TGTGCCAGCAGCGGCTCCGGGACTAGTATGTTCAATGAGCAGTTCTTC. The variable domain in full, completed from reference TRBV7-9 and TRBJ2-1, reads DTGVSQNPRHKITKRGQNVTFRCDPISEHNRLYWYRQTLGQGPEFLTYFQNEAQLEKSRLLSDRFSAERPKGSFSTLEIQRTEQGDSAMYLCASSGSGTSMFNEQFFGPGTRLTVL.

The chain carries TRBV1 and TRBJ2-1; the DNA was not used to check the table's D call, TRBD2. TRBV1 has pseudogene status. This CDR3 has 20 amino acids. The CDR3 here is CTSSQDAGRYGGRSYNEQFF. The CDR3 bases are TGCACCAGCAGCCAAGATGCGGGTCGATACGGCGGCCGCTCCTACAATGAGCAGTTCTTC.

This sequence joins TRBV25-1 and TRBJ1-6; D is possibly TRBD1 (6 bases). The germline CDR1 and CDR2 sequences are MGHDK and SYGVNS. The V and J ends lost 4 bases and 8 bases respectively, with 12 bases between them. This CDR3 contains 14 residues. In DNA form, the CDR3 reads TGTGCCAGCAGTGGGCAGGGGAGGTATTCACCCCTCCACTTT. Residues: CASSGQGRYSPLHF.

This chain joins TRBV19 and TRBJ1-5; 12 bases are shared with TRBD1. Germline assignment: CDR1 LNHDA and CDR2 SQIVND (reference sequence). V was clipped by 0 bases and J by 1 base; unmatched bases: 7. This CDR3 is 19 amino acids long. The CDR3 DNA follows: TGTGCCAGTAGTATAGACCCGGGACAGGGGGCGAGGAGCAATCAGCCCCAGCATTTT. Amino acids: CASSIDPGQGARSNQPQHF. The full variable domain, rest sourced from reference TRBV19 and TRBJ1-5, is DGGITQSPKYLFRKEGQNVTLSCEQNLNHDAMYWYRQDPGQGLRLIYYSQIVNDFQKGDIAEGYSVSREKKESFPLTVTSAQKNPTAFYLCASSIDPGQGARSNQPQHFGDGTRLSIL.